The entry below gives a single TCR beta chain sequence along with its context. Its antigen is not identified. Expressed TCRB transcripts were sequenced, since all the RNA that had been isolated was reverse transcribed. Assay: immunoSEQ multiplex PCR; the TCRdb copy retains only in-frame clones and omits some. The data contain nearly 350,000 clones, roughly a tenth of them singletons. This entry is derived from a study of beta chain features in type 1 diabetes. Study findings and constraints: Across all four CD4+ subsets, people with type 1 diabetes showed modestly shorter TCRB CDR3s.

The length of the CDR3 is 13 residues. CDR1 and CDR2 (germline): ENHRY, SYGVKD. V was trimmed by 6 bases and J by 8 bases, leaving 16 bases between them. Sequences were obtained from central memory CD4+ T cells from blood. V gene TRBV10-3 combines with J gene TRBJ1-2, with no clear D. The receptor was derived from a man aged 25-45 years with type 1 diabetes. Written as DNA, the CDR3 is TGTGCCATCAGCCCTGAAAAGGGTTGGGGCTACACCTTC. Residues: CAISPEKGWGYTF.